This passage covers 28 T cell receptor beta chains from one sample sequenced in a study of T cells in Graves' hyperthyroidism and ophthalmopathy (dated by TCRdb to the late 2010s). The library was built by means of multiplex PCR. TCRdb names Illumina HiSeq 2000 as the instrument used. The TCR beta CDR3 regions were amplified from the RNA transcripts. A first-round RT-PCR of the TCR CDR3 used the HTBI primer set with the Qiagen OneStep RT-PCR kit. TCRdb reprocessing: public reads trimmed at Q25 with fastp, clones called with MiXCR, in-frame beta chains kept. Every entry covers one CDR3 protein and lists the most common genes and DNA from its rows. The table for this sample lists fewer than 450,000 distinct CDR3 sequences; approximately 18% of them were counted only once. Roughly a third of the sample comes from the top ten. Sequencing used blood. These receptors originate from a young woman with Graves' hyperthyroidism that later progressed to Graves' ophthalmopathy.

This clonotype was counted ten times or more. This chain joins TRBV11-2 and TRBJ1-1; D perhaps matches TRBD1 (5 bases). This CDR3 comprises 12 residues. Germline V CDR1 and CDR2: SGHAT, FQNNGV. Trimming removed 4 bases from V and 7 bases from J, with 10 bases in between. CDR3 nucleotide sequence: TGTGCCAGCAGCTCGCGGGGCGTTGAAGCTTTCTTT. Its protein product is CASSSRGVEAFF. Variable domain in full (rest from reference TRBV11-2 and TRBJ1-1): EAGVAQSPRYKIIEKRQSVAFWCNPISGHATLYWYQQILGQGPKLLIQFQNNGVVDDSQLPKDRFSAERLKGVDSTLKIQPAKLEDSAVYLCASSSRGVEAFFGQGTRLTVV.

This clonotype was detected only once. The gene calls are TRBV4-2 and TRBJ2-1, with 14 bases fitting TRBD2. V lost 4 bases, J lost 12 bases, and 8 bases stayed unmatched. This CDR3 is 15 amino acids long. Germline loops: CDR1 LGHNA, CDR2 YNFKEQ. CDR3 in DNA: TGTGCCAGCAGCCGTACGGGACTAGCGGGAGAGGGGCAGTTCTTC. This gives the protein CASSRTGLAGEGQFF.

This clonotype was picked up many times. J is TRBJ1-4 and V is TRBV19; 8 bases match TRBD1. This CDR3 is 15 amino acids long. The germline gives CDR1 LNHDA, CDR2 SQIVND (reference sequence). The ends lost 3 bases at V and 6 bases at J; junction bases unmatched: 6. As DNA, the CDR3 is TGTGCCAGTAGTATGTCGACAGGGGTAGATGAAAAACTGTTTTTT. This encodes CASSMSTGVDEKLFF.

At least ten counts were recorded for this clonotype. V gene TRBV10-3 combines with J gene TRBJ1-2; D unclear. The CDR3 spans 12 residues. Germline V CDR1 and CDR2: ENHRY, SYGVKD. With 0 bases removed from V and 12 bases from J, the gap between germline ends came to 11 bases. Here the CDR3 reads CAISESNSLHTF. The CDR3 DNA follows: TGTGCCATCAGTGAGTCTAATTCCCTCCACACCTTC.

Many counts were recorded for this clonotype. The V call is TRBV29-1, the J call TRBJ1-1, with D maybe TRBD1 (5 bases). This CDR3 has 13 amino acids. The germline V gene encodes CDR1 SQVTM and CDR2 ANQGSEA. V was shortened by 6 bases and J by 1 base, with 12 bases between the two germline ends. The CDR3 protein is CSVVRETNTEAFF. CDR3 in DNA: TGCAGCGTCGTCAGGGAGACGAACACTGAAGCTTTCTTT.

At least ten counts were recorded for this clonotype. The chain couples TRBV20-1 to TRBJ1-1; a weak D match, TRBD1 (5 bases). Germline V gene lookup returns CDR1 DFQATT and CDR2 SNEGSKA (reference sequence). V lost 3 bases and J 2 bases, leaving 10 bases between the germline ends. The CDR3 consists of 13 residues. The CDR3 DNA follows: TGCAGTGCTAGTAGGCAGGGAAACACTGAAGCTTTCTTT. This encodes CSASRQGNTEAFF.

The chain has TRBV6-1 and TRBJ2-1; 8 nucleotides line up with TRBD2. Germline assignment: CDR1 MNHNS and CDR2 SASEGT. V was pared by 6 bases and J by 8 bases, with 12 bases of the junction left unmatched. The CDR3 consists of 15 residues. CDR3 sequence: CASSLIPGLDYEQFF. CDR3 nucleotide sequence: TGTGCCAGCAGCCTGATACCGGGACTAGACTATGAGCAGTTCTTC.

This clonotype appeared many times. CDR3 in amino acids: CSARRGQSNTEAFF. The CDR3 coding sequence is TGCAGTGCTCGTCGAGGACAGTCGAACACTGAAGCTTTCTTT. The chain carries TRBV20-1 and TRBJ1-1, with a possible D match to TRBD1 (6 bases). V was trimmed by 5 bases and J by 1 base, leaving 14 bases between them. Germline V gene data show CDR1 as DFQATT and CDR2 as SNEGSKA (reference sequence). The length of the CDR3 is 14 residues.

This clonotype was seen repeatedly, ten times or more. V is TRBV20-1 and J is TRBJ2-3, with D possibly matching TRBD2 (6 bases). With 3 bases removed from V and 6 bases from J, the gap between germline ends came to 10 bases. There are 12 residues in the CDR3. CDR1 and CDR2 (germline): DFQATT, SNEGSKA (reference sequence). The CDR3 loop is CSASPGGDTQYF. Here the CDR3 DNA reads TGCAGTGCTAGTCCCGGAGGGGATACGCAGTATTTT.

This clonotype was seen at least ten times. The chain recombines TRBV5-1 with TRBJ2-3, with D perhaps matching TRBD2 (5 bases). Germline V lookup: CDR1 SGHRS, CDR2 YFSETQ. The CDR3 sequence is 12 residues long. Trimming shortened V by 6 bases and J by 1 base, and 6 bases separated the two germline ends. CDR3 DNA: TGCGCCAGCATTAGCGGCACAGATACGCAGTATTTT. Translation: CASISGTDTQYF. The variable domain in full, with the rest retrieved from reference TRBV5-1 and TRBJ2-3, is KAGVTQTPRYLIKTRGQQVTLSCSPISGHRSVSWYQQTPGQGLQFLFEYFSETQRNKGNFPGRFSGRQFSNSRSEMNVSTLELGDSALYLCASISGTDTQYFGPGTRLTVL.

About this clonotype itself: The conserved phenylalanine or tryptophan is not found at the CDR3 terminus, so this likely reflects a read error. This chain uses TRBV28 with TRBJ2-1; 8 bases agree with TRBD2. The end of the DNA is better explained by TRBJ2-7, so the J call may be wrong. Germline CDR1 MDHEN, CDR2 SYDVKM. This CDR3 spans 16 amino acids. CDR3 DNA sequence: TGTGCCAGCAGTACGAAGCGGGAGACCCGCTCCAATGAGCAGTACTTA. Its protein is CASSTKRETRSNEQYL.

This clonotype showed up many times. J is TRBJ2-1 and V is TRBV10-3, with 8 bases fitting TRBD2. Germline trimming cut 3 bases from V and 9 bases from J; bases unmatched to any gene: 13. Germline V CDR1 and CDR2: ENHRY, SYGVKD. The CDR3 has 16 residues. In DNA form, the CDR3 reads TGTGCCATCAGTGATGGAACGGGAGGGGGAAGGGGTGAGCAGTTCTTC. Its protein product is CAISDGTGGGRGEQFF.

The chain is built from TRBV6-5 and TRBJ1-2, with TRBD1 as a possible D gene (5 bases). This CDR3 is built from 13 residues. The germline CDR1 and CDR2 sequences are MNHEY and SVGAGI. Trimming shortened V by 0 bases and J by 8 bases, and 10 bases separated the two germline ends. The CDR3 bases are TGTGCCAGCAGTTACTCGTCGCAGGGAGGCTACACCTTC. Translating it yields CASSYSSQGGYTF.

The genes are TRBV4-2 and TRBJ2-7; 7 nucleotides align to TRBD1. The ends lost 5 bases at V and 3 bases at J; junction bases unmatched: 4. Germline-derived CDR1 and CDR2 are LGHNA and YNFKEQ. The CDR3 consists of 13 residues. The CDR3 DNA reads as TGTGCCAGCAGCGGGACAGATAACTACGAGCAGTACTTC. Protein product: CASSGTDNYEQYF.

The V gene is TRBV12-3 or TRBV12-4, the J gene TRBJ1-2; D remains ambiguous. This CDR3 has 14 residues. V lost 4 bases and J lost 2, with 11 bases in between. The CDR3 DNA is TGTGCCAGCAGTTCAACGAGAGGGAACTATGGCTACACCTTC. Translated: CASSSTRGNYGYTF.

In DNA form, the CDR3 reads TGTGCCAGCAGTCAGGGGGCTTGGGATCAGCCCCAGCATTTT. As protein: CASSQGAWDQPQHF. J is TRBJ1-5 and V is TRBV3-1, with 8 bases identical to TRBD1. The germline gives CDR1 LGHDT, CDR2 YNNKEL (reference sequence). With V trimmed by 6 bases and J by 5 bases, 6 bases remained unmatched. The CDR3 contains 14 residues.

This clonotype was recorded many times. The chain uses TRBV27 and TRBJ1-2; D may be TRBD1 (5 bases). Germline loops: CDR1 MNHEY, CDR2 SMNVEV (reference sequence). V shed 4 bases and J shed 2 bases, with 14 bases lying between them. This CDR3 comprises 15 residues. The CDR3 bases are TGTGCCAGCAGTTATAGGGGACTCAGCAACTATGGCTACACCTTC. The encoded protein is CASSYRGLSNYGYTF.

This clonotype was seen more than once but under ten times. The gene calls are TRBV4-1 and TRBJ2-7, with 7 bases matching TRBD1. Germline values: CDR1 MGHRA, CDR2 YSYEKL. CDR3 length: 15 amino acids. The trim removed 1 base at V and 3 bases at J, leaving 6 bases unmatched. CDR3 protein: CASSQGAQGDYEQYF. CDR3 bases: TGCGCCAGCAGCCAAGGGGCGCAGGGGGACTACGAGCAGTACTTC.

Ten or more counts support this clonotype. The rearrangement links TRBV28 to TRBJ1-5; the match to TRBD1 covers 8 bases. The germline CDR1 and CDR2 sequences are MDHEN and SYDVKM. This CDR3 comprises 16 residues. V dropped 5 bases and J dropped 0; count of bases not matched to a gene: 6. The CDR3 DNA reads TGTGCCAGCAGTGTCAGGGGGCGAGGTAGCAATCAGCCCCAGCATTTT. It codes for CASSVRGRGSNQPQHF.

The CDR3 coding sequence is TGCGCCAGCAGCCGATCCAGGGGAGAGACCCAGTACTTC. The encoded protein is CASSRSRGETQYF. The chain recombines TRBV5-1 with TRBJ2-5, with D possibly TRBD1 on 6 matching bases. Trimming removed 4 bases at V and 4 bases at J, with 11 bases between. CDR1 is SGHRS, CDR2 YFSETQ, per germline. This CDR3 is built from 13 residues.

The chain employs TRBV4-1 and TRBJ1-1; a possible D gene is TRBD1 (6 bases). Germline V gene lookup returns CDR1 MGHRA and CDR2 YSYEKL. Deletions cut 3 bases from V and 5 bases from J, with 19 bases between. The CDR3 has 16 residues. The DNA of the CDR3 is TGCGCCAGCAGCCACGGGGCGGTAGGGGGTGCGACTGAAGCTTTCTTT. Translation: CASSHGAVGGATEAFF.

This clonotype was seen ten or more times. This rearrangement joins TRBV7-2 to TRBJ2-3; 10 positions match TRBD1. This CDR3 comprises 15 residues. Germline V lookup: CDR1 SGHTA, CDR2 FQGNSA. The ends lost 7 bases at V and 4 bases at J; junction bases unmatched: 8. The CDR3 here is CASTIGTGVSDTQYF. CDR3 nucleotide sequence: TGTGCCAGCACCATCGGGACAGGGGTCTCAGATACGCAGTATTTT. Complete variable domain (other parts from reference TRBV7-2 and TRBJ2-3): GAGVSQSPSNKVTEKGKDVELRCDPISGHTALYWYRQSLGQGLEFLIYFQGNSAPDKSGLPSDRFSAERTGGSVSTLTIQRTQQEDSAVYLCASTIGTGVSDTQYFGPGTRLTVL.

This clonotype was observed a few times. The chain is built from TRBV7-9 and TRBJ2-2; D might be TRBD1 (6 bases). V was trimmed by 7 bases and J by 1 base, leaving 10 bases between them. The CDR3 contains 14 residues. The germline CDR1 and CDR2 sequences are SEHNR and FQNEAQ (reference sequence). The CDR3 DNA is TGTGCCAGCAAGGGACATTTGAACACCGGGGAGCTGTTTTTT. Amino acids: CASKGHLNTGELFF.

This clonotype was seen ten or more times. This chain connects TRBV2 to TRBJ2-3, with D maybe TRBD2 (5 bases). This CDR3 has 14 residues. V lost 6 bases, J lost 0 bases, and 10 bases lay in between. Germline V gene lookup returns CDR1 SNHLY and CDR2 FYNNEI. CDR3 sequence: CASRVASSTDTQYF. The CDR3, as DNA: TGTGCCAGCAGAGTAGCGTCTAGCACAGATACGCAGTATTTT.

V and J are TRBV30 and TRBJ2-2; the D gene could be TRBD1 or TRBD2 (5 bases each). The CDR3 has 13 residues. Germline values: CDR1 GTSNPN, CDR2 SVGIG (reference sequence). V dropped 1 base and J dropped 8 bases, with 11 bases sitting between them. DNA for the CDR3: TGTGCCTGGAGTGGAGGGGAGAGGGGGGAGCTGTTTTTT. Encoded protein: CAWSGGERGELFF.

To note about this clonotype: One base away lies a much larger clone, so this may be a sequencing read error. The genes are TRBV15 and TRBJ1-4; 9 bases match TRBD1. The CDR3 spans 16 residues. The germline CDR1 and CDR2 sequences are LNHNV and YYDKDF (reference sequence). CDR3 region: CAISRDPGQGSEKLFF. CDR3 DNA sequence: TGTGCCATCAGCAGAGATCCGGGACAGGGAAGTGAAAAACTGTTTTTT.

The chain is built from TRBV4-1 and TRBJ2-1, with D unclear. In germline, CDR1 is MGHRA, CDR2 YSYEKL. The CDR3 sequence is 17 residues long. Trimming left V 4 bases short and J 6 bases short, with 22 bases between. As DNA, the CDR3 is TGCGCCAGCAGCCTTCGGTCGACTGCCAACCTAGGCAATGAGCAGTTCTTC. It translates to CASSLRSTANLGNEQFF.

This clonotype was observed a handful of times. The genes are TRBV5-1 and TRBJ1-4, with TRBD1 as a possible D gene (5 bases). Trimming took off 1 base at V and 5 bases at J, with 12 bases between the two ends. Germline CDR1 is SGHRS and CDR2 is YFSETQ. The CDR3 is 15 amino acids. The CDR3 protein is CASSLYGARNEKLFF. In DNA form, the CDR3 reads TGCGCCAGCAGCTTGTACGGGGCGCGGAATGAAAAACTGTTTTTT.